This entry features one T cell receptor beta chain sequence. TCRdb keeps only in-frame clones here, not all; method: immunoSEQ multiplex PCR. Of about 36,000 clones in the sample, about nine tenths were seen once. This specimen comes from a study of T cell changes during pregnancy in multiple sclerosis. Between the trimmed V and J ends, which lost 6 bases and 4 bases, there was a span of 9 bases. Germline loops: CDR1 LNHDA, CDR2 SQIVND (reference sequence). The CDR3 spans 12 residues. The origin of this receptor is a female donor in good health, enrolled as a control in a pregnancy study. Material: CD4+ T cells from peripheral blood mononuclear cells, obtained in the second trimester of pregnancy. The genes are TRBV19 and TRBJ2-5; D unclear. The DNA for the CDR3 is TGTGCCAGTAGCATGAGGTTAGAGACCCAGTACTTC. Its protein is CASSMRLETQYF.